The 20 T cell receptor beta chains below all came from one sample that was sequenced in a study of cytomegalovirus exposure and HLA in healthy donors. PCR used 60 Vbeta primers and 13 Jbeta primers. TCRdb's table, derived via immunoSEQ multiplex PCR, lists solely in-frame clones and lacks some. The repertoire includes about 150,000 clones, 80% of them detected once, and roughly 5.5% sits in the top ten. Source material: PBMCs. The receptors were sampled from a woman aged 40-49 years in good health and CMV-seropositive.

This clone occurred once. One end of the junction is discordant with germline, which a read error may explain. V usage is TRBV25-1 and J usage is TRBJ1-1, with TRBD1 matching over 8 bases. The CDR3 totals 12 residues. The germline gives CDR1 MGHDK, CDR2 SYGVNS. DNA of the CDR3: TGTGCCAGCAGTGTGTCGACAGGGGTCCTTCTCTTT. It is translated as CASSVSTGVLLF.

The chain uses TRBV5-5 and TRBJ1-5, with TRBD1 identical over 9 bases. Germline V lookup: CDR1 SGHKS, CDR2 YYEKEE (reference sequence). With 4 bases clipped from V and 1 base from J, the junction kept 6 bases outside the gene matches. This CDR3 has 16 residues. The CDR3 loop reads CASSPGTGPSNQPQHF. CDR3 coding DNA: TGTGCCAGCAGCCCCGGGACAGGGCCGAGCAATCAGCCCCAGCATTTT.

The V and J genes are TRBV11-2 and TRBJ2-5; 9 bases agree with TRBD2. Losses at the gene ends were 5 bases for V and 4 bases for J; bases not matched to a gene: 8. The CDR3 covers 15 residues. Germline lookup yields CDR1 SGHAT and CDR2 FQNNGV. DNA for the CDR3: TGTGCCAGCAGCCAAGAGCGGGAGGCTGGAGAGACCCAGTACTTC. Protein sequence: CASSQEREAGETQYF. The full variable domain, its missing parts supplied by reference TRBV11-2 and TRBJ2-5, is EAGVAQSPRYKIIEKRQSVAFWCNPISGHATLYWYQQILGQGPKLLIQFQNNGVVDDSQLPKDRFSAERLKGVDSTLKIQPAKLEDSAVYLCASSQEREAGETQYFGPGTRLLVL.

V usage is TRBV7-2 and J usage is TRBJ1-6, with D perhaps matching TRBD1 (5 bases). Germline CDR1 SGHTA, CDR2 FQGNSA. CDR3 size: 15 residues. V lost 4 bases and J lost 7, with 14 bases in between. The CDR3 coding sequence is TGTGCCAGCAGCTCCAGCTGGCAGGGAAATTCACCCCTCCACTTT. Protein: CASSSSWQGNSPLHF.

V gene TRBV18 combines with J gene TRBJ2-3, with D possibly TRBD2 on 6 matching bases. Germline V gene lookup returns CDR1 KGHSH and CDR2 LQKENI. V lost 0 bases and J 4 bases, leaving 17 bases between the germline ends. The CDR3 runs 17 residues. CDR3 residues: CASSPPAGGMTADTQYF. The DNA of the CDR3 is TGTGCCAGCTCACCACCGGCGGGCGGGATGACTGCAGATACGCAGTATTTT.

V and J are TRBV19 and TRBJ2-5, with 8 nucleotides matching TRBD2. Trimming removed 3 bases from V and 4 bases from J; junction bases left unmatched: 13. CDR1 and CDR2 (germline): LNHDA, SQIVND (reference sequence). This CDR3 is built from 17 residues. CDR3 region: CASSIGVAGFPGETQYF. In DNA, the CDR3 is TGTGCCAGTAGTATCGGGGTAGCGGGATTCCCCGGAGAGACCCAGTACTTC.

The chain employs TRBV9 and TRBJ2-7, with TRBD1 identical over 7 bases. Per the germline V gene, CDR1 is SGDLS and CDR2 is YYNGEE. This CDR3 region has 16 residues. V was clipped by 3 bases and J by 5 bases; unmatched bases: 14. The CDR3 loop is CASSAQGGGVTHEQYF. Written as DNA, the CDR3 is TGTGCCAGCAGCGCACAAGGGGGCGGAGTGACCCACGAGCAGTACTTC.

The chain links TRBV18 to TRBJ1-5; 10 bases are a match to TRBD1. Trimming took 5 bases from V and 7 from J; bases not matched to a gene: 8. This CDR3 is 15 amino acids long. CDR1 KGHSH and CDR2 LQKENI come from the germline V gene. The CDR3 region has the DNA TGTGCCAGCTCATCCGGGACAGGGGCAAGGCAGCCCCAGCATTTT. Protein product: CASSSGTGARQPQHF.

The CDR3 sequence: CASSLGGKTSGGSSYNEQFF. Here the CDR3 DNA reads TGCGCCAGCAGCTTGGGCGGGAAGACTAGCGGGGGAAGCTCCTACAATGAGCAGTTCTTC. The chain couples TRBV5-1 to TRBJ2-1, with TRBD2 identical over 12 bases. The length of the CDR3 is 20 residues. Losses at the gene ends were 0 bases for V and 0 bases for J; bases not matched to a gene: 10. Germline V CDR1 and CDR2: SGHRS, YFSETQ.

This rearrangement joins TRBV5-1 to TRBJ1-4; no firm D call. This CDR3 is 14 amino acids long. The germline V gene has CDR1 SGHRS and CDR2 YFSETQ. V was trimmed by 2 bases and J by 3 bases, leaving 8 bases between them. CDR3 loop: CASSLSRSNEKLFF. The CDR3 DNA reads TGCGCCAGCAGCTTATCTAGGTCTAATGAAAAACTGTTTTTT.

This chain connects TRBV5-6 to TRBJ2-1; 10 bases map to TRBD1. With V trimmed by 3 bases and J by 4 bases, 4 bases remained unmatched. CDR1 is SGHDT, CDR2 YYEEEE, per germline. This CDR3 is 15 amino acids long. DNA for the CDR3: TGTGCCAGCAGCTCCCGGGACAGGGGATACAATGAGCAGTTCTTC. Translation gives CASSSRDRGYNEQFF.

The chain uses TRBV19 and TRBJ1-1; D may be TRBD1 (6 bases). The germline V gene encodes CDR1 LNHDA and CDR2 SQIVND (reference sequence). The CDR3 runs to 15 residues. The V gene lost 3 bases and the J gene lost 2 bases, with 13 bases spanning the gap. Written as DNA, the CDR3 is TGTGCCAGTAGTATCCAGGGGACCCCCAACACTGAAGCTTTCTTT. Translating gives CASSIQGTPNTEAFF.

The chain carries TRBV2 and TRBJ2-3; 13 positions agree with TRBD2. V gave up 4 bases and J gave up 4 bases; unmatched junction bases: 11. CDR1 and CDR2 from the germline V gene are SNHLY and FYNNEI. The CDR3 contains 18 residues. The CDR3: CASSGVPGLAGSPDTQYF. CDR3 coding DNA: TGTGCCAGCAGTGGTGTCCCGGGACTAGCGGGAAGCCCAGATACGCAGTATTTT. The variable domain in full, with the rest retrieved from reference TRBV2 and TRBJ2-3, is EPEVTQTPSHQVTQMGQEVILRCVPISNHLYFYWYRQILGQKVEFLVSFYNNEISEKSEIFDDQFSVERPDGSNFTLKIRSTKLEDSAMYFCASSGVPGLAGSPDTQYFGPGTRLTVL.

The genes are TRBV7-2 and TRBJ2-5, with 9 bases matching TRBD2. From germline, CDR1 is SGHTA and CDR2 FQGNSA. The CDR3 runs to 15 residues. The J segment lost 4 bases and the V segment lost 1 base, leaving 4 bases of the junction unmatched. This CDR3 is CASSLGLAGVETQYF. DNA of the CDR3: TGTGCCAGCAGCTTAGGATTAGCGGGAGTAGAGACCCAGTACTTC. The full variable domain, its missing parts supplied by reference TRBV7-2 and TRBJ2-5, is GAGVSQSPSNKVTEKGKDVELRCDPISGHTALYWYRQSLGQGLEFLIYFQGNSAPDKSGLPSDRFSAERTGGSVSTLTIQRTQQEDSAVYLCASSLGLAGVETQYFGPGTRLLVL.

V usage is TRBV5-1 and J usage is TRBJ2-7; D is possibly TRBD2 (5 bases). CDR3 size: 13 residues. CDR1 SGHRS and CDR2 YFSETQ come from the germline V gene. Trimming took 0 bases from V and 4 from J, leaving 8 bases between them. The CDR3, as DNA: TGCGCCAGCAGCTTGGGCGGGCCGTACGAGCAGTACTTC. Amino acids: CASSLGGPYEQYF.

The gene calls are TRBV6-1 and TRBJ2-3; 8 nucleotides line up with TRBD1. This CDR3 region has 14 residues. The V gene's germline CDR1 is MNHNS and CDR2 SASEGT. The ends lost 5 bases at V and 0 bases at J; junction bases unmatched: 1. DNA of the CDR3: TGTGCCAGCAGTTGGACAGGGAGCACAGATACGCAGTATTTT. Its translation is CASSWTGSTDTQYF.

As to this clone: The sample carries other DNA sequences with the same CDR3. The chain is built from TRBV20-1 and TRBJ2-3; D ambiguous. Per the germline V gene, CDR1 is DFQATT and CDR2 is SNEGSKA (reference sequence). The V end was cut by 6 bases, the J end by 3 bases, with 7 bases between. The CDR3 totals 11 residues. CDR3 region: CSARRTDTQYF. The CDR3 DNA reads TGCAGTGCGCGGAGAACAGATACGCAGTATTTT.

The rearrangement uses TRBV5-1 and TRBJ2-2; 16 bases agree with TRBD2. Germline V gene data show CDR1 as SGHRS and CDR2 as YFSETQ. The CDR3 length is 18 residues. The ends lost 4 bases at V and 7 bases at J; junction bases unmatched: 10. CDR3 amino acids: CASSGGTSGRAGYGELFF. The CDR3 coding sequence is TGCGCCAGCAGCGGAGGGACTAGCGGGAGGGCCGGATACGGGGAGCTGTTTTTT.

The V gene is TRBV29-1, the J gene TRBJ1-1, with TRBD1 matching over 10 bases. In germline, CDR1 is SQVTM, CDR2 ANQGSEA. The CDR3 is made up of 13 amino acids. The V segment lost 6 bases and the J segment 4 bases; nucleotides outside the gene matches: 5. In DNA form, the CDR3 reads TGCAGCGTGGGACAGGGGTCGAGCACTGAAGCTTTCTTT. Its protein is CSVGQGSSTEAFF.

This clone was counted only a few times. This chain connects TRBV10-2 to TRBJ2-5; 12 nucleotides agree with TRBD2. The J call may be wrong; the DNA end is better matched by TRBJ2-7. CDR1 is WSHSY and CDR2 is SAAADI in the germline V gene. CDR3 length: 16 amino acids. CDR3: CASSESTSGSMYEQYF. DNA of the CDR3: TGCGCCAGCAGTGAGTCGACTAGCGGGAGTATGTACGAGCAGTACTTC.